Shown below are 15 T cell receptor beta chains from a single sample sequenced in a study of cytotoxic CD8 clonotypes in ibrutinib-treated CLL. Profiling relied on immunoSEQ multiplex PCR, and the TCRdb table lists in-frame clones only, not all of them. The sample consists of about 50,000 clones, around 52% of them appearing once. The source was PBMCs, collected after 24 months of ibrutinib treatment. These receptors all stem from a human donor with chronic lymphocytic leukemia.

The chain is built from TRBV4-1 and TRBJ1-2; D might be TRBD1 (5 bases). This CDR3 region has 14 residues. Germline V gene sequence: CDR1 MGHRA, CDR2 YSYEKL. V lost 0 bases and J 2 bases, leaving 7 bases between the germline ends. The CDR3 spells CASSQEGGNYGYTF. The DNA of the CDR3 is TGCGCCAGCAGCCAAGAGGGGGGGAACTATGGCTACACCTTC.

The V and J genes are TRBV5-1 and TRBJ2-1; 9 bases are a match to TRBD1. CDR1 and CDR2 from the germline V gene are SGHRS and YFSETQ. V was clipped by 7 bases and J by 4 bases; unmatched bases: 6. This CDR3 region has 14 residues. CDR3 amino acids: CASEGQGIYNEQFF. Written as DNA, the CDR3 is TGCGCCAGCGAGGGACAGGGCATATACAATGAGCAGTTCTTC.

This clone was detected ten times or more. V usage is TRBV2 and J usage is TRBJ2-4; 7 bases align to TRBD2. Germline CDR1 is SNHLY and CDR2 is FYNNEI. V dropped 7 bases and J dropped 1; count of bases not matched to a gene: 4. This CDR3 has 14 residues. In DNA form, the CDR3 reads TGTGCCAGCATGGGAGGGGCGGCCAAAAACATTCAGTACTTC. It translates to CASMGGAAKNIQYF.

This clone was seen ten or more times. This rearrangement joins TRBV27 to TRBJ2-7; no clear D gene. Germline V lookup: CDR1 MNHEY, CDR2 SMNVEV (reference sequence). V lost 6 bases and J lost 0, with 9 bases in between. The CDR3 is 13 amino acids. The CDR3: CASSQLNSYEQYF. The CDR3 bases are TGTGCCAGCAGCCAACTCAACTCCTACGAGCAGTACTTC.

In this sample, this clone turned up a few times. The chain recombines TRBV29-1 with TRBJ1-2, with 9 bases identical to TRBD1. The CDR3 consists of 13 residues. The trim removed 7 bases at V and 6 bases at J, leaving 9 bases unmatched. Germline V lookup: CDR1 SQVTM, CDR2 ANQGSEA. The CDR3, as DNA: TGCAGCGCGACAGGGGGTCCGAATGATGGCTACACCTTC. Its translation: CSATGGPNDGYTF.

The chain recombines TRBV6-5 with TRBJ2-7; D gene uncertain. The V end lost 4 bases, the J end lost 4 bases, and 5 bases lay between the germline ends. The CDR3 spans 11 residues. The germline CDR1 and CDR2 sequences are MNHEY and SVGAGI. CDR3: CASSFGYEQYF. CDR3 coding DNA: TGTGCCAGCAGTTTCGGGTACGAGCAGTACTTC.

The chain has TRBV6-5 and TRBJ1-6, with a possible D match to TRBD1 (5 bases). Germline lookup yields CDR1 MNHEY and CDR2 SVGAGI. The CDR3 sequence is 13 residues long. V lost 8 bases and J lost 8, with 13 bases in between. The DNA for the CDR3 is TGTGCCAGCGGGGGTTTTTCTCATTCACCCCTCCACTTT. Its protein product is CASGGFSHSPLHF.

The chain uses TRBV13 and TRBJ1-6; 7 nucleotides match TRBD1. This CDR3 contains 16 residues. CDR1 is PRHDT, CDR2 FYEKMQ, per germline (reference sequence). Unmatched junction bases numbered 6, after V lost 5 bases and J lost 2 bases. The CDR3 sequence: CASSTRQGAYNSPLHF. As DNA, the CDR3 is TGTGCCAGCAGCACCCGACAGGGAGCCTATAATTCACCCCTCCACTTT.

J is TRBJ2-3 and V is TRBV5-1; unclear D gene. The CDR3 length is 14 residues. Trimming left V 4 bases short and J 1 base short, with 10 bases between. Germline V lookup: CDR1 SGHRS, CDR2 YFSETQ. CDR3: CASSPPVGTDTQYF. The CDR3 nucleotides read TGCGCCAGCAGCCCACCAGTAGGCACAGATACGCAGTATTTT.

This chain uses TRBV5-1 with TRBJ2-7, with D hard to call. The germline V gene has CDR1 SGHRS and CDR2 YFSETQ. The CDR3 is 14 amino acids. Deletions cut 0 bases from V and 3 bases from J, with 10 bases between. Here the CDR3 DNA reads TGCGCCAGCAGCTTGGAGCCCAGGAGCTACGAGCAGTACTTC. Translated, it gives CASSLEPRSYEQYF.

CDR3 amino acids: CASSKALAGGRDTQYF. In nucleotides, the CDR3 is TGTGCCAGCAGCAAAGCGCTGGCCGGGGGAAGGGATACGCAGTATTTT. This chain joins TRBV21-1 and TRBJ2-3; the table's D gene call, TRBD2, was not cross checked with the DNA. TRBV21-1 is described as a pseudogene. This CDR3 spans 16 amino acids.

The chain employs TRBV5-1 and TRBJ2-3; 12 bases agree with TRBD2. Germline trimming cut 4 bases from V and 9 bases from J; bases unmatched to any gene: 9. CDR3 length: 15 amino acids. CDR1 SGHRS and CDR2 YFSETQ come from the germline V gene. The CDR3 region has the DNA TGCGCCAGCAGCCCGGGACTAGCGGGCCTGGGAACGCAGTATTTT. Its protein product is CASSPGLAGLGTQYF.

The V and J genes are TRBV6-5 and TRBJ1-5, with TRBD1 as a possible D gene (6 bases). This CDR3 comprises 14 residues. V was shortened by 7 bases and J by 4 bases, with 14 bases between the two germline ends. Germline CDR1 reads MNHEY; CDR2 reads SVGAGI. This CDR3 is CASNPTGWNQPQHF. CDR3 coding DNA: TGTGCCAGCAACCCGACAGGATGGAATCAGCCCCAGCATTTT.

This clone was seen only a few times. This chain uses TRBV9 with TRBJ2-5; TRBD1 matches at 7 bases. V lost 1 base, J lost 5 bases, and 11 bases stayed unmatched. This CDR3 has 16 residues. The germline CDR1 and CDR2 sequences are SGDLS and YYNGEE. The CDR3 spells CASSVSLGTVRETQYF. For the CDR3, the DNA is TGTGCCAGCAGCGTATCTCTAGGGACAGTTCGGGAGACCCAGTACTTC.

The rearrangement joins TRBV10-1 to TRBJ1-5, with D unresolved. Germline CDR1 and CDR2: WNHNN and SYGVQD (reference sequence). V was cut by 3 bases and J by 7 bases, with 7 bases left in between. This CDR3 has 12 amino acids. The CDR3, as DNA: TGCGCCAGCAGTGACCAGGACCAGCCCCAGCATTTT. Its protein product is CASSDQDQPQHF.